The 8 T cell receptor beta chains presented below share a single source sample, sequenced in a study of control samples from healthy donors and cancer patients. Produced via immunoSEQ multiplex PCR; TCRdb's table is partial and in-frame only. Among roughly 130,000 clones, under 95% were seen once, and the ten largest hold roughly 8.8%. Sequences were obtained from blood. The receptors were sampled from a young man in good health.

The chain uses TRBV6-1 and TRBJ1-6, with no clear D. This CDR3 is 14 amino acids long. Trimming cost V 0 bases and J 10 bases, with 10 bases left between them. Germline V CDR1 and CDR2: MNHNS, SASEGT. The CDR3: CASSEAFGSSPLHF. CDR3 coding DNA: TGTGCCAGCAGTGAAGCCTTTGGGAGCTCACCCCTCCACTTT.

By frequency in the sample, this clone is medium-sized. The CDR3 loop reads CASSDSSGGGTDTQYF. The CDR3 DNA follows: TGTGCCAGCAGTGACTCTAGCGGGGGGGGCACAGATACGCAGTATTTT. The V call is TRBV6-4, the J call TRBJ2-3, with TRBD2 matching over 11 bases. V gave up 0 bases and J gave up 1 base; unmatched junction bases: 0. CDR3 length: 16 amino acids. Germline V lookup: CDR1 MRHNA, CDR2 SNTAGT.

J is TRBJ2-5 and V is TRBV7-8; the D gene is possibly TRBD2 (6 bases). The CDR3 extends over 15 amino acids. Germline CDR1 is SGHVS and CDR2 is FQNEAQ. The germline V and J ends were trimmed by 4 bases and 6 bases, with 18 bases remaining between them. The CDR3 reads CASSSPAAEGKTQYF. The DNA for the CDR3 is TGTGCCAGCAGCTCGCCCGCGGCGGAGGGAAAGACCCAGTACTTC.

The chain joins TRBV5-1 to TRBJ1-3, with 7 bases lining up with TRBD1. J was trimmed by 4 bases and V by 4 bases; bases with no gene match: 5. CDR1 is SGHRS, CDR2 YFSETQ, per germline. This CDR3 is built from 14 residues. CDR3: CASSQGTDGNTIYF. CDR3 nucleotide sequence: TGCGCCAGCAGCCAAGGGACAGACGGAAACACCATATATTTT.

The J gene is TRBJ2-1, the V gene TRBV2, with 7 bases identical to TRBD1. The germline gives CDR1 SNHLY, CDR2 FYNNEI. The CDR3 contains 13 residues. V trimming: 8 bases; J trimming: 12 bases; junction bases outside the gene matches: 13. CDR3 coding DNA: TGTGCCAGCGGGTTCCGACAGGGTTTCGTGCAGTTCTTC. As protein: CASGFRQGFVQFF.

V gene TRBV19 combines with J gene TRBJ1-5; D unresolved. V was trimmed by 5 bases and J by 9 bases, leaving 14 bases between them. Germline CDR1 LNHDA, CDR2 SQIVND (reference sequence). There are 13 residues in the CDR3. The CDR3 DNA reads TGTGCCAGTAGTCTCCGCCCCGGTGGGCCCCAGCATTTT. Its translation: CASSLRPGGPQHF.

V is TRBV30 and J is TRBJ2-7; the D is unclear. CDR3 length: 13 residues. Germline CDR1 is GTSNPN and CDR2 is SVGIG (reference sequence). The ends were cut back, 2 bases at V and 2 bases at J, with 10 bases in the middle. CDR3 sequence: CAWSWQAAYEQYF. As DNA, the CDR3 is TGTGCCTGGAGTTGGCAGGCGGCCTACGAGCAGTACTTC.

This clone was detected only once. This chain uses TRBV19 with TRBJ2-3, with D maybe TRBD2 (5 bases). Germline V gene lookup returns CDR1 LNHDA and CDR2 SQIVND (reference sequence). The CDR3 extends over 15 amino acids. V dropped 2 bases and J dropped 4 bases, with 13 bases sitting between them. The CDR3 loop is CASSIHRLASDTQYF. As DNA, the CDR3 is TGTGCCAGTAGTATACACCGGCTAGCCTCAGATACGCAGTATTTT.